The entry below gives a single T cell receptor beta chain sequence along with its context. Its antigen is currently unknown. This record belongs to a study of T cell responses to AZD1222 COVID-19 vaccine. General observations from the study: Clonal diversity may have been underestimated in mostly white British donors.

Assay used: immunoSEQ multiplex PCR; TCRdb lists only in-frame clones, some missing. This table holds more than 75,000 clones, nearly 90% found once. Looked up from germline, CDR1 is SGHNT and CDR2 is YYREEE (reference sequence). The CDR3 runs 16 residues. The ends lost 1 base at V and 4 bases at J; junction bases unmatched: 7. The sequence was obtained from an adult in good health. J is TRBJ2-2 and V is TRBV5-4, with 7 bases lining up with TRBD2. The specimen comprised peripheral blood, sampled on day 0 of AZD1222 vaccination. The CDR3 nucleotides are TGTGCCAGCAGCTTGAGCAGCGGGGAGGGCACCGGGGAGCTGTTTTTT. Its protein is CASSLSSGEGTGELFF.